This passage covers 7 T cell receptor beta chains from one sample sequenced in a study of blood T cell repertoires in COVID-19 (dated by TCRdb to 2020 to 2022). The method behind the library was the immunoSEQ multiplex PCR assay. Held by TCRdb, this immuneACCESS table contains in-frame sequences only and omits some clones. Under half of the omission traces to an unresolved V gene where checked; the cause of the rest is unknown. In this sample the table shows about 58,000 clones, almost 90% of which occur a single time. Roughly a fifth of the sample belongs to the ten largest clones. What was sequenced was peripheral blood. The receptors stem from a woman aged 45-60 years with active or convalescent COVID-19.

The gene calls are TRBV5-1 and TRBJ1-1; no definite D call. The CDR3 covers 14 residues. The ends were cut back, 0 bases at V and 6 bases at J, with 12 bases in the middle. CDR1 SGHRS and CDR2 YFSETQ come from the germline V gene. Here the CDR3 DNA reads TGCGCCAGCAGCTTGGAAGCGTCCAACCCTGAAGCTTTCTTT. Its translation: CASSLEASNPEAFF.

CDR3 sequence reads: CASSDGQPTYEQYF. DNA for the CDR3: TGTGCCAGCAGTGACGGACAGCCTACCTACGAGCAGTACTTC. The chain is built from TRBV6-2 or TRBV6-3 and TRBJ2-7; D is perhaps TRBD1 (6 bases). Germline lookup yields CDR1 MNHEY and CDR2 SVGEGT. The CDR3 has 14 residues. V was trimmed by 5 bases and J by 2 bases, leaving 13 bases between them.

V usage is TRBV2 and J usage is TRBJ1-1; the match to TRBD1 covers 9 bases. The germline CDR1 and CDR2 sequences are SNHLY and FYNNEI. This CDR3 contains 14 residues. J gave up 3 bases and V 3 bases, and 2 bases lay outside the gene matches. CDR3 region: CASSDRQGDTEAFF. Here the CDR3 DNA reads TGTGCCAGCAGTGATCGACAGGGGGACACTGAAGCTTTCTTT.

The chain recombines TRBV15 with TRBJ1-2; 10 bases are a match to TRBD1. The CDR3 is 14 residues long. Germline V lookup: CDR1 LNHNV, CDR2 YYDKDF (reference sequence). The V segment lost 3 bases and the J segment 2 bases; nucleotides outside the gene matches: 0. CDR3 coding DNA: TGTGCCACCAGCAGGGACAGGGGGAACTATGGCTACACCTTC. Protein product: CATSRDRGNYGYTF.

This chain joins TRBV30 and TRBJ2-1; 8 bases align to TRBD2. The germline CDR1 and CDR2 sequences are GTSNPN and SVGIG (reference sequence). The CDR3 totals 14 residues. After removal of 6 bases from V and 4 bases from J, the junction contained 8 bases not matched to a gene. Written as DNA, the CDR3 is TGTGCCTGTACCCTCAGCGGGGGTTACAATGAGCAGTTCTTC. This sequence encodes CACTLSGGYNEQFF.

The V call is TRBV5-1, the J call TRBJ1-6; the match to TRBD1 covers 8 bases. Trimming cost V 4 bases and J 10 bases; bases outside gene matches: 7. Per germline, CDR1 SGHRS and CDR2 YFSETQ. The length of the CDR3 is 14 residues. DNA of the CDR3: TGCGCCAGCAGCCGAGACAGGGGTAACTCACCCCTCCACTTT. Its protein product is CASSRDRGNSPLHF.

A single count supports this clone. The J gene is TRBJ2-7, the V gene TRBV20-1, with D possibly TRBD2 on 5 matching bases. Trimming pared 3 bases from V and 6 bases from J, leaving 12 bases between. Per germline, CDR1 DFQATT and CDR2 SNEGSKA (reference sequence). The CDR3 covers 12 residues. The CDR3 sequence: CSASWTRAEQYF. In DNA form, the CDR3 reads TGCAGTGCTAGTTGGACTCGGGCCGAGCAGTACTTC.